This record looks at one T cell receptor (beta chain) sequence and its context. One end of the junction fails to match germline, which may point to a read error. The CDR3 length is 14 residues. Germline V gene sequence: CDR1 MNHEY, CDR2 SVGAGI. This sample is drawn from a study of cytomegalovirus exposure and HLA in healthy donors. Study summary: Out of approximately 170 million T cells, an earlier analysis found over 100 million unique TCR beta sequences in total.

A multiplex PCR was run with 60 Vbeta primers and 13 Jbeta primers. Repertoires were generated with immunoSEQ multiplex PCR, while TCRdb's copy carries only in-frame clones and drops some. The data contain about 150,000 clones, just under 65% of them singletons. The gene calls are TRBV6-5 and TRBJ2-7; TRBD1 matches at 8 bases. The TCR was taken from a woman aged 60-70 years in good health and CMV-seropositive. The source material was PBMCs. The CDR3: CASSYSPDRDEQHF. CDR3 coding DNA: TGTGCCAGCAGTTACTCGCCGGACAGGGACGAGCAGCACTTC.